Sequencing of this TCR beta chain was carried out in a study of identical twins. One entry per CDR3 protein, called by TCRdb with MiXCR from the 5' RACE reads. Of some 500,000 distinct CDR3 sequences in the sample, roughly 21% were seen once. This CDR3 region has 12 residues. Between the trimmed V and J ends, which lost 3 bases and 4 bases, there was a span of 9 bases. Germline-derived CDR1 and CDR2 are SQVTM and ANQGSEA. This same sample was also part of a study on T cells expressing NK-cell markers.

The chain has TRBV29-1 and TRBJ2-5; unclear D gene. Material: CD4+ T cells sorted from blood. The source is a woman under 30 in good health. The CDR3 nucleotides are TGCAGCGTTGAGTTTTCAGGAGAGACCCAGTACTTC. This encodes CSVEFSGETQYF.